This TCR beta chain stems from a study of cytomegalovirus exposure and HLA in healthy donors (TCRdb year 2017). Turning to the overall study: In an earlier analysis of about 560 of the donors, 276 Gb of sequence data and 100 million or so unique TCR beta sequences from about 180 million T cells were reported. Roughly 300 gigabases of sequencing data and approximately 85 million unique TCR sequences were included in an early release covering 550 to 800 HLA-typed donors. Of the roughly 400 genotyped donors, approximately 80% fell in the genetic ancestry cluster associated with self-reported Caucasian donors. The study aimed to test whether signatures of past pathogen exposure could be identified by cataloging public T cell receptors. Using immunosequencing, the study profiled T cell repertoires from around 670 subjects and related those repertoires to cytomegalovirus serostatus. In addition to the first cohort of 666 subjects, a separate validation cohort of about 120 different subjects was used. To predict cytomegalovirus infection status, the study brought together high-throughput TCR immunosequencing, statistical association of individual TCRs with disease status, and machine learning. A later analysis re-examined previously published TCR beta repertoires from roughly 650 donors and added high-resolution HLA genotyping to investigate patterns of TCR occurrence. The later analysis used no new phenotypic data to find candidate immune exposures, relying instead on TCR beta sequences and their occurrence across donors. To decide whether each TCR beta V gene segment behaved as functional or pseudogenic, an earlier analysis of some 600 of the donors relied on high-throughput TCR beta sequencing. Donor age, sex, ethnicity and CMV serostatus were collected together with the repertoire data. A later genetic analysis used genome-wide SNP genotypes for about 60% of the roughly 670 donors, treating that subset as a discovery cohort. Every discovery cohort repertoire had been produced on one sequencing platform. HLA typing included class I and class II loci at four-digit resolution. The number of typed donors differed by locus: about 620-640 for A, B, C, DRB1 and DQB1; approximately 530 for DQA1; 606 for DPA1; and 400 to 480 for DPB1. Four to six DR-DQ haplotypes were handled as single units for association and clustering because linkage in the cohort was strong. On average, roughly 240,000 unique TCR beta nucleotide sequences were sequenced per donor among 300 to 500 genotyped donors of the cohort, with roughly 18% of those sequences being non-productive. Study-wide findings and limitations: A further reported finding was that TCR beta sequences accurately predicted the HLA-A and HLA-B alleles for most subjects in the first cohort. The presence/absence analyses assumed that sequencing depth was roughly uniform across donors, and that assumption may not be true. A later analysis associated about 16,000 TCR beta sequences with specific HLA alleles at a false discovery rate of 0.05. Some IMGT-functional V segments, including TRBV6-2 and TRBV6-3, could not be distinguished by the 87-base-pair reads and were therefore excluded. In a later genetic analysis, a missense DCLRE1C variant was associated with V-gene and J-gene trimming of TCR beta chains, and the association was replicated in an independent cohort. Compared with equally common non-associated chains, HLA-associated TCR beta chains in a later analysis were more clonally expanded and had lower generation probabilities. Correlated functional status among segregating V segments might be attributable to linkage disequilibrium, but an unknown experimental factor could not be ruled out. A group of highly shared sequence variants was considered likely to be a technical artifact of the sequencing pipeline. Because counts were too low, roughly 18 rarely observed V segments, including chromosome 9 orphons, were left out of the earlier analysis of 500 to 650 of the donors. In a later analysis, most CMV-associated TCR beta chains were found to appear HLA-restricted, with HLA associations seemingly driven largely by CMV exposure. An earlier analysis of 587 of the donors showed that most TCR beta V segments appeared in productive rearrangements either about 87% or about 30% of the time, which broadly matched IMGT annotations. In both the original and validation cohorts, the classifier was reported to diagnose cytomegalovirus status with high specificity and sensitivity. In vitro tests confirmed that three of the cytomegalovirus-associated TCR beta chains recognize cytomegalovirus antigens. Because HLA typing was missing for some donors at each locus, association tests included only the typed subset. CMV serostatus was the only immune exposure information available for the cohort. This cohort had only TCR beta chains sequenced, and the lack of alpha or paired-chain data limited which features could be detected. When HLA alleles, especially DR and DQ, strongly co-occurred, TCR associations were difficult to assign to individual alleles. Across donors, most TCR sequences were observed very rarely, whereas some public TCRs were present in many individuals. According to a later analysis, parvovirus B19, influenza, CMV and Epstein-Barr virus appeared linked to several top co-occurrence clusters. The study listed over 150 TCR beta chains as associated with cytomegalovirus. Compared with the 666-donor mean, donors in an Asian-associated ancestry cluster had fewer N-insertions in productive TCRs, according to a later genetic analysis. The authors suggested that the approach could potentially be extended to other disease states and immunological phenotypes. A later analysis found that TCR association rates varied across HLA loci, with DRB1 alleles showing the most associated TCRs and HLA-C alleles the fewest.

Based on the germline V gene (reference sequence), the CDR1 and CDR2 sequences are LNHDA and SQIVND. The CDR3 has 12 amino acids, counting the end cysteine and phenylalanine. Just the 36-base CDR3 DNA is kept, in frame starting at base 1. A distance of 9 bases separates the germline ends of V and J, which lose 8 bases and 1 base respectively. The cohort consisted of 670 or so healthy bone marrow donors. At the time of sampling, every cohort member was nominally healthy, though immune exposures that went unrecorded were likely present. The donor was CMV seronegative and belonged to the group of around 350 seronegative cohort members. A peripheral blood sample was collected from each donor, and TCR beta sequencing was performed on peripheral blood mononuclear cells. Genomic DNA extraction from the blood cell samples was performed with the Qiagen DNeasy Blood Extraction Kit. Preparation of the library involved the immunoSEQ multiplex PCR assay. For the multiplex PCR, a mixture combining 60 forward primers for TCR Vbeta segments and 13 reverse primers for TCR Jbeta segments was used. The CDR3 region of rearranged TCR beta genes was amplified from genomic DNA by a multiplex PCR assay. Amplified TCR beta libraries were sequenced as 87-base-pair reads on the Illumina HiSeq System. Processing in the source paper ran as follows. A later analysis tallied around 87 million unique TCR beta chains across the 666 repertoires, and around 12 million of those chains were shared by two or more donors. Raw reads were error-corrected and collapsed into unique sequences with a nearest-neighbor algorithm that merged closely related sequences to remove PCR and sequencing errors. CDR3 sequences were aligned to IMGT reference sequences to assign V, D and J gene segments. For a sequence to be retained, a match of at least six nucleotides to both a V gene segment and a J gene segment was required. A rearrangement was called productive if the CDR3 had no stop codons and remained in frame with V and J, and every other rearrangement was called non-productive. CDR3 was defined by IMGT convention, running from the second conserved V-encoded cysteine to the conserved J-encoded phenylalanine. In an earlier analysis of roughly 610 of the donors, sequences lacking an unambiguous match to a single V gene segment were excluded. In an earlier analysis of 587 of the donors, V segments were called functional above 56.7% productive rearrangements and were called segregating when the between-donor standard deviation exceeded 5%. To diagnose cytomegalovirus status from the catalog of TCR beta chain sequences, a statistical classification framework was built. In a later analysis, TCR nucleotide sequences were compared against IMGT/GENE-DB human TR gene sequences so that V and J genes could be assigned. In a later analysis, CDR3 sequences and most-parsimonious VDJ recombination scenarios were assigned using the TCRdist pipeline. A later analysis defined each TCR beta chain by its CDR3 amino acid sequence plus V-gene family, and excluded reads lacking a unique V-gene family. In a later analysis, approximately 640 highly shared, low-generation-probability nucleotide sequences were removed to address suspected cross-contamination and a sequencing artifact. A later analysis calculated a clonal expansion index for each public chain from normalized within-repertoire ranks of inferred template counts. Generation probabilities in a later analysis came from a VDJ recombination model fitted to out-of-frame rearrangements, and those results were checked against IGoR. In a later analysis, hypergeometric tests were used to score TCR-TCR, TCR-HLA and TCR-CMV co-occurrence, with a repertoire-size bias correction applied to TCR pairs. False discovery rates were estimated in a later analysis by permuting HLA or CMV assignments 20 times. A later analysis grouped co-occurring TCRs with DBSCAN, adding TCRdist sequence similarity when clustering within HLA-allele-positive subsets. For co-occurrence clustering, repertoires with fewer than 30,000 or more than 120,000 public chains were excluded, along with five or six repertoires with anomalous nucleotide sharing. In TCRdb, the immuneACCESS table is reduced to in-frame sequences with V and J assigned. These tables do not hold every clone; where another copy was compared, an unresolved V gene accounts for under half, and the others remain unexplained. V and J calls and clone size follow that table, whereas D and trimming were derived from the DNA. In this sample the table shows around 180,000 clones, approximately 75% of which occur a single time. The ten largest clones add up to 1.5% of the sample.

Turning to this clone: The antigen it recognizes is unknown. No quality values exist for individual bases; no much larger clone is one base distant.

The specimen was PBMCs. The clonotype originates from a girl aged 10 to 17 in good health and CMV-seronegative. The sequence joins TRBV19 to TRBJ2-7; tentative D gene TRBD1, with 6 bases matching. CDR3 reads: CASGRGSYEQYF. The nucleotides are TGTGCCAGTGGCAGGGGTTCCTACGAGCAGTACTTC.